The 10 T cell receptor beta chains below all came from one sample that was sequenced in a study of blood T cell repertoires in COVID-19 (dated by TCRdb to 2019 to 2021). Receptor amplification or capture employed the immunoSEQ multiplex PCR assay. TCRdb's version of the immuneACCESS table is confined to in-frame rearrangements and falls short of the full clone set. An unresolved V gene accounts for under half of the shortfall where checked; the remainder is of unknown origin. Present in this sample are 150,000 or so clones, roughly 85% of which were seen just once. In total, the top ten clones hold around 8% of the sample. Sequencing was done on a sample of peripheral blood. Receptors originate from a woman aged 60-75 years with COVID-19, enrolled during active disease.

The rearrangement joins TRBV5-5 to TRBJ1-1; no definite D call. Germline V gene data show CDR1 as SGHKS and CDR2 as YYEKEE (reference sequence). This CDR3 is built from 15 residues. Trimming left V 1 base short and J 0 bases short, with 10 bases between. DNA of the CDR3: TGTGCCAGCAGCTTGTTGGGCAGGATGAACACTGAAGCTTTCTTT. It yields the protein CASSLLGRMNTEAFF.

This chain joins TRBV6-6 and TRBJ2-7; 9 bases fit TRBD1. The CDR3 is 13 amino acids. V trimming: 8 bases; J trimming: 6 bases; junction bases outside the gene matches: 8. CDR1 MNHNY and CDR2 SVGAGI come from the germline V gene (reference sequence). The CDR3 region is CASGDGTGFEQYF. The CDR3 DNA sequence: TGTGCCAGCGGGGACGGGACAGGGTTCGAGCAGTACTTC.

The J gene is TRBJ2-7, the V gene TRBV5-6; 7 bases map to TRBD2. Per germline, CDR1 SGHDT and CDR2 YYEEEE. The CDR3 runs 14 residues. The junction had 5 bases not matched to a gene; V was cut back by 3 bases and J by 2 bases. The CDR3 here is CASSWGGLTYEQYF. The CDR3 bases are TGTGCCAGCAGCTGGGGGGGACTGACCTACGAGCAGTACTTC. Complete variable domain (other parts from reference TRBV5-6 and TRBJ2-7): DAGVTQSPTHLIKTRGQQVTLRCSPKSGHDTVSWYQQALGQGPQFIFQYYEEEERQRGNFPDRFSGHQFPNYSSELNVNALLLGDSALYLCASSWGGLTYEQYFGPGTRLTVT.

V is TRBV6-2 or TRBV6-3 and J is TRBJ1-1; D gene unclear. V lost 5 bases, J lost 1 base, and 8 bases lay in between. Looked up from germline, CDR1 is MNHEY and CDR2 is SVGEGT. This CDR3 is 13 amino acids long. Written as DNA, the CDR3 is TGTGCCAGCAGTACTAACGAGAACACTGAAGCTTTCTTT. This sequence encodes CASSTNENTEAFF.

V and J are TRBV6-4 and TRBJ2-5, with D perhaps TRBD2 (5 bases). Per the germline V gene, CDR1 is MRHNA and CDR2 is SNTAGT. The CDR3 consists of 18 residues. The V and J ends lost 10 bases and 0 bases respectively, with 27 bases between them. CDR3 sequence: CATFPRYKAEPYQETQYF. CDR3 sequence (DNA): TGTGCCACCTTTCCCAGATATAAAGCGGAACCGTACCAAGAGACCCAGTACTTC.

This sequence joins TRBV5-1 and TRBJ2-7; D is perhaps TRBD1 (6 bases). In germline, CDR1 is SGHRS, CDR2 YFSETQ. This CDR3 is 15 amino acids long. V was trimmed by 3 bases and J by 3 bases, leaving 16 bases between them. The CDR3 loop reads CASSSTPSGDYEQYF. CDR3 nucleotide sequence: TGCGCCAGCAGCTCCACGCCTTCAGGGGACTACGAGCAGTACTTC.

The V gene is TRBV5-3, the J gene TRBJ2-3; 7 bases map to TRBD1. TRBV5-3 is identified as an open reading frame with a role that is uncertain. Trimming removed 3 bases from V and 2 bases from J; junction bases left unmatched: 30. This CDR3 is 23 amino acids long. In DNA, the CDR3 is TGTGCCAGAAGCTGGGGACAGTACAATCGGCAGAGAATACCAGGGACCCCCACAGATACGCAGTATTTT. Translating gives CARSWGQYNRQRIPGTPTDTQYF.

The chain is built from TRBV19 and TRBJ1-2; a possible D gene is TRBD1 (6 bases). The CDR3 runs to 12 residues. Germline loops: CDR1 LNHDA, CDR2 SQIVND (reference sequence). Trimming took off 5 bases at V and 4 bases at J, with 8 bases between the two ends. The CDR3 region is CASSQGFYGYTF. In DNA, the CDR3 is TGTGCCAGTAGTCAGGGGTTCTATGGCTACACCTTC.

The DNA for the CDR3 is TGTGCCAGCGCAGTCGGGGGGGCCTACAATGAGCAGTTCTTC. It is translated as CASAVGGAYNEQFF. The chain recombines TRBV5-4 with TRBJ2-1, with TRBD2 matching over 8 bases. CDR1 is SGHNT and CDR2 is YYREEE in the germline V gene (reference sequence). The CDR3 loop spans 14 amino acids. V lost 7 bases to trimming and J lost 2 bases; unmatched junction nucleotides: 5.

The chain employs TRBV11-3 and TRBJ2-3, with 10 bases aligning to TRBD2. This CDR3 is built from 15 residues. Germline loops: CDR1 SGHNT, CDR2 YENEEA. The junction had 4 bases not matched to a gene; V was cut back by 2 bases and J by 5 bases. The CDR3 DNA reads TGTGCCAGCAGCTTAAGTCTAGCGGGGGTAGATACGCAGTATTTT. Its protein product is CASSLSLAGVDTQYF.